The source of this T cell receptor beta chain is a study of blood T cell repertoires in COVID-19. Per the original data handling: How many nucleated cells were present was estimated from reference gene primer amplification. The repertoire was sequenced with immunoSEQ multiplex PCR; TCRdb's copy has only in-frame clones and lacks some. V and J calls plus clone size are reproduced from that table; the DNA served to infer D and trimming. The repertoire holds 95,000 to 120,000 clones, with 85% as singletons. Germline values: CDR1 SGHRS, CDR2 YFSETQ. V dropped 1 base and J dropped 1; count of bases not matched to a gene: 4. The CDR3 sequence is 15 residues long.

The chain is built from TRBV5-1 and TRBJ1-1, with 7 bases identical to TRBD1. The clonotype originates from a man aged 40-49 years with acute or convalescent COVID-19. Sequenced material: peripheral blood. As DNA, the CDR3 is TGCGCCAGCAGCTTGTTCGGGACAGAGAACACTGAAGCTTTCTTT. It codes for CASSLFGTENTEAFF.